The rows below give T cell receptor beta chains drawn from one sample of a study of control samples from healthy donors and cancer patients. Only in-frame clones appear in the TCRdb table, and some are missing; sequencing was by immunoSEQ multiplex PCR. The sample records under 200,000 clones, approximately 94% being singletons. The sequenced sample consisted of blood. Receptor source: a woman aged 40 to 50 in good health. Each CDR3 is given without its conserved first and last residue. D genes are given only for firm matches. Not every row has a clone size; where given, it reads once, few, many or a size class.

>TRBV27|TRBD1|NA
ATRQGSYGYT
>TRBV28|NA|NA
ASSLDRTYSNQPQH
>TRBV3-1/TRBV3-2|NA|NA
ASSQGGAGSVRRAEAF
>TRBV19|TRBD2|NA
ASSLASGNTGELF
>TRBV12-3/TRBV12-4|NA|NA
ASSSGGTKPLH
>TRBV3-1/TRBV3-2|NA|NA
ASSQGSGAHYGYT
>TRBV10-3|NA|once
AISETRTNQETQY
>TRBV18|NA|NA
ASSPQRGLDEQY
>TRBV20-1|NA|NA
SASYYGAGEGYT
>TRBV19|NA|NA
ASSMSQASGYT
>TRBV9|NA|NA
ASSGQGGIYGYT
>TRBV2|TRBD1|NA
ASKEGTDRMFGDPTKNIQY
>TRBV2|NA|once
ASRGPPRKGSYEQY
>TRBV7-3|NA|NA
ASIRSGGLNTEAF
>TRBV7-9|TRBD1|NA
ASSLLGVRQGGDTEAF
>TRBV9|NA|NA
ASSEGPGGNQPQH
>TRBV7-9|NA|few
ASSLARDAAPGYT
>TRBV4-1|NA|few
ASSQGRSRDNTGELF
>TRBV12-3/TRBV12-4|NA|NA
ASSLRKDTEAF
>TRBV10-3|NA|NA
AISTAQSNQPQH
>TRBV6-2/TRBV6-3|NA|NA
ASSYWHYEKLF
>TRBV6-6|TRBD1|NA
ASSYYRGQLNTEAF
>TRBV7-9|TRBD2|NA
ASSLRPAGGGETQY
>TRBV18|NA|once
ASSLGSIQDEQF
>TRBV19|TRBD1|NA
ASGNRGLFFPTEAF
>TRBV7-9|NA|NA
ASSLGVTEAF
>TRBV7-7|NA|NA
ASSPRDMNTEAF
>TRBV6-1|TRBD1|NA
ASREGGHVAEAF
>TRBV20-1|NA|NA
SASPAGHTYEQY
>TRBV10-1|NA|NA
AAERGPPNTEAF
>TRBV5-1|TRBD1|NA
ASSLQGAGNIQY
>TRBV11-1|NA|once
ASSLQETQY
>TRBV14|NA|NA
ASSLNYNNEQF
>TRBV19|NA|NA
ASSIVGGGGNQPQH
>TRBV12-3/TRBV12-4|NA|NA
ASSLNRRLGYT
>TRBV4-3|TRBD2|NA
ASSQLLAGGPPEQF
>TRBV5-1|NA|NA
ASSWGGQSAKNIQY
>TRBV15|NA|NA
ATSRDPGAGNTIY
>TRBV5-1|NA|NA
ASSLLQKNTEAF
>TRBV5-5|NA|NA
ASSLGRKNSPLH
>TRBV7-2|NA|NA
ASSLNRVGEQY
>TRBV30|NA|NA
AWGTTYEQY
>TRBV5-6|NA|NA
ASRCDRKENSPLH
>TRBV4-3|NA|NA
ASSQARTASGNTIY
>TRBV4-3|NA|NA
ASSQENRGNYGYT
>TRBV20-1|NA|NA
SARQQETQY
>TRBV19|TRBD1|NA
ASTLPGTGGSRTEAF
>TRBV7-2|TRBD1|once
ASSLDRDISRNTIY
>TRBV6-5|NA|NA
ASGRGRGETGQF
>TRBV19|NA|NA
ASSIAQGRGTDTQY
>TRBV7-7|TRBD1|NA
ASSPTGVGPETQY
>TRBV3-1/TRBV3-2|NA|NA
ASSQGGVPNEKLF
>TRBV3-1/TRBV3-2|TRBD1|NA
ASSQGSVGQGAYT
>TRBV7-9|NA|NA
ASSLIGLEAF
>TRBV12-5|NA|NA
ASGLVLGRGNYGYT
>TRBV5-4|TRBD2|NA
ASSLGLAAYNEQF